This T cell receptor beta chain was sequenced in a study of cytomegalovirus exposure and HLA in healthy donors. Background on the study: Findings of an earlier analysis included some 110 million unique TCR beta sequences from around 180 million T cells. General study results and limits: The study carried out a later analysis of TCR beta sequences. It associated 15,000 to 20,000 of them with specific HLA alleles at a false discovery rate of 0.05. Later on, a genetic analysis was performed. It linked a missense variant in DCLRE1C with V- and J-gene trimming of TCR beta.

CDR1 is MGHRA, CDR2 YSYEKL, per germline. CDR3 length equals 16 residues. V shed 3 bases, J shed 3 bases, and the junction held 10 bases outside the gene matches. This clone came up a few times. The antigen remains unidentified. Although they were nominally healthy when sampled, donors likely had unrecorded immune exposures. The PCR ran on 60 Vbeta and 13 Jbeta primers. Using immunoSEQ multiplex PCR, the repertoire was profiled, and TCRdb retains in-frame clones only, with some absent. The data contain around 65,000 clones, 62% of them singletons. This sequence originates from a man aged 30 to 39 in good health and CMV-seronegative. V gene TRBV4-1 combines with J gene TRBJ2-7, with 8 bases aligning to TRBD2. The sequencing sample was made of PBMCs. The CDR3 here is CASSQYAGGGNYEQYF. CDR3 in DNA: TGCGCCAGCAGCCAGTATGCGGGCGGGGGGAACTACGAGCAGTACTTC.